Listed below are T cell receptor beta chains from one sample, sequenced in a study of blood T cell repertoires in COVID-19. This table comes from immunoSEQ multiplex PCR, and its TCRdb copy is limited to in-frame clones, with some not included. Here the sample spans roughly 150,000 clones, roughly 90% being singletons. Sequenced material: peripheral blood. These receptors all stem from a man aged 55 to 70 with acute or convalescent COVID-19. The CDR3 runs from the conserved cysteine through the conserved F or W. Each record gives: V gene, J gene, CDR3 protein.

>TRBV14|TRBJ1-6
CASGASNSPLHF
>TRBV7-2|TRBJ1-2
CASSSDNQPYGYTF
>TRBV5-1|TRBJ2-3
CASSFAQRGTDTQYF
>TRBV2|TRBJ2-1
CASITLQTGQGIDEQFF
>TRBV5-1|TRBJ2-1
CASSRGLAGDYNEQFF
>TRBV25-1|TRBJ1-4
CASSEIGTGKKLFF
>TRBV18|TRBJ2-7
CASSAGQGNEQYF
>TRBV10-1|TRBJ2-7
CASSGTGTYEQYF
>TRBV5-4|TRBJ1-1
CASSFPRTEAFF
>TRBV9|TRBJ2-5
CASSVLAGGYQETQYF
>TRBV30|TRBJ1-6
CAWSVPKRAGISPLHF
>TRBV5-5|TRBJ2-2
CASSSRTSPNTGELFF
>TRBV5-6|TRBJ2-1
CASSLGLAGDLHEQFF
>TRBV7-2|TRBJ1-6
CASSPPTGVNSPLHF
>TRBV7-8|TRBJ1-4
CASSTSGFTNEKLFF
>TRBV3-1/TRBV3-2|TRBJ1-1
CASLARNTEAFF
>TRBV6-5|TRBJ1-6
CASNLGGQGGSPLHF
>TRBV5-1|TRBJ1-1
CASIPEGNRDHTEAFF
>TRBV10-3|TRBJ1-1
CAIRGVTGPNTEAFF
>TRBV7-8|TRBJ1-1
CASSYPGQGPEAFF
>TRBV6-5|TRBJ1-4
CASRDRGNEKLFF
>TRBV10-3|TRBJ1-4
CAISGYPGQGTNEKLFF
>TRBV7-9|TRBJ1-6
CASSLSLGSYNSPLHF
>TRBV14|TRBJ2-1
CASSQDEFRTGGPYNEQFF
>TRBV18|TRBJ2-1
CASSPLTGGTYNEQFF
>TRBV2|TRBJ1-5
CASSQTGRNQPQHF
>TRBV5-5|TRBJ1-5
CASSLVGTGYQPQHF
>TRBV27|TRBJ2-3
CASEVRGGPTDTQYF
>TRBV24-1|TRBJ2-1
CATRDSVSNEQFF
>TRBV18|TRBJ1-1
CASSPIVNTEAFF
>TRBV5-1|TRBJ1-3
CASSWAGGKEDTIYF
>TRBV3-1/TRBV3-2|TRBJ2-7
CASSQAGQGTYEQYF
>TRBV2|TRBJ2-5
CASSENLVPQETQYF
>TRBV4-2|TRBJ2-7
CASSPPGQGDREQYF
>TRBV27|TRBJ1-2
CASGQLDRVRGYTF
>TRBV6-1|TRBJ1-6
CASSERTGGTDSPLHF
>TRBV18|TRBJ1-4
CASSSAGQGSSKLFF
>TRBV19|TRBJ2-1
CASSVGQGTASEQFF
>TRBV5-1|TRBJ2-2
CASRRGQGNTGELFF
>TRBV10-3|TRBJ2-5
CAIRGTAQETQYF
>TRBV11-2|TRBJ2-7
CASSPELRAYEQYF
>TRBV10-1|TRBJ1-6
CASSTDRPPSYNSPLHF
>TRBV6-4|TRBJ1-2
CASSATGYYGYTF
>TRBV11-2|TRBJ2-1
CASSRDSKHNEQFF
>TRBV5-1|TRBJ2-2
CASSFDYSGELFF
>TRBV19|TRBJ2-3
CASSMGTRPDTQYF